This entry lists 9 T cell receptor beta chains sequenced from one sample in a study of T-cell memory formation after mild COVID-19. MiXCR was run by TCRdb on the 5' RACE reads, yielding one entry per CDR3 protein. Of some 57,000 distinct CDR3 sequences detected, 9.5% to 15% appear once; the ten largest clones hold under 30%. Material for sequencing was PBMCs or a T cell subset sorted from them (not recorded which). Receptors originate from a man aged 18 to 30 who had mild COVID-19 (a few samples of this study predate the infection). Cell type and time point are not known.

The chain is built from TRBV4-3 and TRBJ1-2; D unresolved. The ends were cut back, 1 base at V and 0 bases at J, with 9 bases in the middle. The CDR3 length is 15 residues. The germline gives CDR1 LGHNA, CDR2 YSLEER. The CDR3 region is CASSQVQPSNYGYTF. The CDR3, as DNA: TGCGCCAGCAGCCAAGTGCAGCCATCTAACTATGGCTACACCTTC.

At least ten counts were recorded for this clonotype. Here the CDR3 reads CASSPRDRDGYTF. DNA of the CDR3: TGTGCCAGCAGCCCCCGGGACAGGGATGGCTACACCTTC. The gene calls are TRBV7-9 and TRBJ1-2, with TRBD1 matching over 9 bases. With 5 bases clipped from V and 6 bases from J, the junction kept 4 bases outside the gene matches. CDR1 is SEHNR, CDR2 FQNEAQ, per germline (reference sequence). This CDR3 region has 13 residues.

This clonotype was picked up many times. The chain links TRBV29-1 to TRBJ2-2; no clear D gene. The CDR3 consists of 15 residues. Germline CDR1 and CDR2: SQVTM and ANQGSEA. Trimming removed 6 bases at V and 6 bases at J, with 20 bases between. The CDR3 reads CSVLDSFGIAGELFF. The CDR3 nucleotides read TGCAGCGTATTAGACTCTTTTGGGATTGCCGGGGAGCTGTTTTTT.

The CDR3 loop is CSARGQGFDTEAFF. In DNA, the CDR3 is TGCAGTGCTAGAGGGCAGGGTTTTGACACTGAAGCTTTCTTT. The rearrangement links TRBV20-1 to TRBJ1-1; tentatively, D is TRBD1 (5 bases). This CDR3 comprises 14 residues. V was trimmed by 1 base and J by 3 bases, leaving 12 bases between them. The germline CDR1 and CDR2 sequences are DFQATT and SNEGSKA (reference sequence).

The genes are TRBV3-1 and TRBJ2-7; perhaps TRBD2 as D (5 bases). Trimming cost V 5 bases and J 3 bases, with 11 bases left between them. CDR1 is LGHDT, CDR2 YNNKEL, per germline (reference sequence). The CDR3 has 13 amino acids. The CDR3 coding sequence is TGTGCCAGCAGCTCATCGGGGAGCTACGAGCAGTACTTC. Amino acids: CASSSSGSYEQYF.

Only a few counts were recorded for this clonotype. The chain employs TRBV12-3 or TRBV12-4 and TRBJ1-4, with TRBD1 matching 9 bases. This CDR3 region has 14 residues. V trimming: 5 bases; J trimming: 7 bases; junction bases outside the gene matches: 5. Here the CDR3 DNA reads TGTGCCAGCAGTCGCACAGGGGGCAGTGAAAAACTGTTTTTT. Amino acids: CASSRTGGSEKLFF.

This clonotype was found a few times. The chain employs TRBV12-5 and TRBJ2-4; 8 nucleotides align to TRBD1. The germline gives CDR1 LGHNT, CDR2 FRNRAP. With V trimmed by 2 bases and J by 1 base, 7 bases remained unmatched. There are 17 residues in the CDR3. CDR3: CASGLPHRQGAKNIQYF. DNA of the CDR3: TGTGCTAGTGGTTTGCCCCACCGACAGGGGGCCAAAAACATTCAGTACTTC.

The genes are TRBV6-4 and TRBJ1-1; 7 bases map to TRBD1. Trimming cost V 6 bases and J 3 bases; bases outside gene matches: 4. Germline V lookup: CDR1 MRHNA, CDR2 SNTAGT. The CDR3 contains 13 residues. CDR3 DNA: TGTGCCAGCAGGGCCAGGGGGGACACTGAAGCTTTCTTT. Translated, it gives CASRARGDTEAFF.

The sample holds a few counts of this clonotype. This chain uses TRBV27 with TRBJ2-5, with a tentative D call TRBD2 (5 bases). Germline V gene data show CDR1 as MNHEY and CDR2 as SMNVEV (reference sequence). The CDR3 loop spans 15 amino acids. The V end lost 4 bases, the J end lost 4 bases, and 16 bases lay between the germline ends. CDR3 sequence: CASSWARGSRETQYF. The CDR3 DNA sequence: TGTGCCAGCAGTTGGGCCCGGGGATCGCGAGAGACCCAGTACTTC.